One sample yielded the 26 T cell receptor beta chains listed below, sequenced in a study of T cell responses to AZD1222 COVID-19 vaccine (dated by TCRdb to the early 2020s). The method behind the library was the immunoSEQ multiplex PCR assay. The table was pulled from immuneACCESS by TCRdb, which kept in-frame rearrangements only. Such tables lose some clones; where checked, under half of the loss comes from unresolved V genes, and the rest has no known cause. The table for this sample lists roughly 130,000 clones; roughly nine tenths of them were counted only once. Around 1.6% of the sample lies in the top ten. In the paper's terms, the time point label means: baseline before first vaccination. The source was peripheral blood, collected on day 0 of AZD1222 vaccination. Every receptor here comes from an adult in good health.

J is TRBJ2-1 and V is TRBV7-9, with D possibly TRBD2 on 6 matching bases. Germline assignment: CDR1 SEHNR and CDR2 FQNEAQ (reference sequence). This CDR3 region has 12 residues. V was trimmed by 5 bases and J by 9 bases, leaving 11 bases between them. The CDR3 is CASSRLVGEQFF. DNA for the CDR3: TGTGCCAGCAGCCGACTAGTAGGTGAGCAGTTCTTC.

The chain joins TRBV6-2 or TRBV6-3 to TRBJ1-1; TRBD1 is a possible D gene (6 bases). The length of the CDR3 is 14 residues. Germline V gene lookup returns CDR1 MNHEY and CDR2 SVGEGT. With 4 bases removed from V and 5 bases from J, the gap between germline ends came to 14 bases. The CDR3 here is CASSFRQGSTEAFF. CDR3 nucleotide sequence: TGTGCCAGCAGTTTCCGCCAGGGGAGTACTGAAGCTTTCTTT.

The chain links TRBV18 to TRBJ1-1; 9 bases align to TRBD1. The junction had 14 bases not matched to a gene; V was cut back by 3 bases and J by 3 bases. The CDR3 covers 18 residues. From germline, CDR1 is KGHSH and CDR2 LQKENI. The CDR3 DNA follows: TGTGCCAGCTCACCCTCCGGGACAGGGAGAACGTCGGACACTGAAGCTTTCTTT. Residues: CASSPSGTGRTSDTEAFF.

The chain joins TRBV11-2 to TRBJ1-4; 7 bases are shared with TRBD1. Germline V CDR1 and CDR2: SGHAT, FQNNGV. This CDR3 spans 14 amino acids. Trimming took 6 bases from V and 7 from J; bases not matched to a gene: 8. The CDR3 bases are TGTGCCAGCAGAGCACCAGGGGGGCGTGAAAAACTGTTTTTT. Its translation is CASRAPGGREKLFF.

The CDR3 here is CASSLRLKETQYF. The CDR3 DNA follows: TGTGCCAGCAGTTTACGACTAAAAGAGACCCAGTACTTC. The chain uses TRBV12-3 or TRBV12-4 and TRBJ2-5; TRBD2 is a possible D gene (5 bases). V shed 2 bases and J shed 3 bases, with 7 bases lying between them. CDR3 length: 13 residues.

The chain links TRBV28 to TRBJ2-7; TRBD1 agrees at 10 bases. With 10 bases clipped from V and 5 bases from J, the junction kept 8 bases outside the gene matches. This CDR3 has 13 residues. Germline loops: CDR1 MDHEN, CDR2 SYDVKM. The DNA of the CDR3 is TGTGCCACCGGGACAGGGGTACTACACGAGCAGTACTTC. Amino acid sequence: CATGTGVLHEQYF.

The V gene is TRBV27, the J gene TRBJ2-3; D may be TRBD1 or TRBD2 (5 bases each). Trimming left V 6 bases short and J 9 bases short, with 22 bases between. From germline, CDR1 is MNHEY and CDR2 SMNVEV (reference sequence). The CDR3 runs 15 residues. The CDR3 bases are TGTGCCAGCAGCCCGGGGCGTGTGCCAAGCACAACGCAGTATTTT. Its translation is CASSPGRVPSTTQYF.

The chain has TRBV1 and TRBJ2-3; the tabulated D call, TRBD2, remains unverified against the DNA. TRBV1 is designated a pseudogene. This CDR3 comprises 16 residues. The CDR3 protein is CTSSPRLAGLQDTQYF. For the CDR3, the DNA is TGCACCAGCAGCCCCCGACTAGCGGGGTTGCAAGATACGCAGTATTTT.

This clone has only one observation. V gene TRBV3-1 (or the pseudogene TRBV3-2) combines with J gene TRBJ2-5; 7 positions match TRBD2. The CDR3 contains 16 residues. The germline V gene has CDR1 LGHDT and CDR2 YNNKEL (reference sequence). Losses at the gene ends were 1 base for V and 0 bases for J; bases not matched to a gene: 5. Written as DNA, the CDR3 is TGTGCCAGCAGCCAAGGGATGGCGGGGGACCAAGAGACCCAGTACTTC. Translation: CASSQGMAGDQETQYF.

The chain combines TRBV5-1 with TRBJ2-1, with a tentative D call TRBD2 (5 bases). Looked up from germline, CDR1 is SGHRS and CDR2 is YFSETQ. The CDR3 is 14 residues long. V was clipped by 2 bases and J by 0 bases, with 6 bases between them. The CDR3 DNA sequence: TGCGCCAGCAGCTTCGGGGACTCCTACAATGAGCAGTTCTTC. Residues: CASSFGDSYNEQFF. The full variable domain, its missing parts supplied by reference TRBV5-1 and TRBJ2-1, is KAGVTQTPRYLIKTRGQQVTLSCSPISGHRSVSWYQQTPGQGLQFLFEYFSETQRNKGNFPGRFSGRQFSNSRSEMNVSTLELGDSALYLCASSFGDSYNEQFFGPGTRLTVL.

V usage is TRBV28 and J usage is TRBJ1-4; the D is unclear. Trimming took 6 bases from V and 12 from J, leaving 23 bases between them. The germline gives CDR1 MDHEN, CDR2 SYDVKM. CDR3 size: 15 residues. The CDR3 is CASSPPRFPFKELFF. CDR3 sequence (DNA): TGTGCCAGCAGCCCGCCCAGGTTCCCCTTTAAGGAACTGTTTTTT.

The rearrangement links TRBV29-1 to TRBJ1-1; TRBD1 matches at 11 bases. After removal of 7 bases from V and 6 bases from J, the junction contained 13 bases not matched to a gene. Germline V lookup: CDR1 SQVTM, CDR2 ANQGSEA. The CDR3 has 15 amino acids. Written as DNA, the CDR3 is TGCAGCGGACAAGGGACAGGGGGTGGATCGGCTGAAGCTTTCTTT. Amino acids: CSGQGTGGGSAEAFF.

Only a few counts were recorded for this clone. The chain has TRBV14 and TRBJ1-5, with 8 bases matching TRBD1. The CDR3 runs to 16 residues. Trimming cost V 1 base and J 7 bases; bases outside gene matches: 9. CDR1 is SGHDN and CDR2 is FVKESK in the germline V gene. The CDR3: CASSQGDRGLGQPQHF. In DNA form, the CDR3 reads TGTGCCAGCAGCCAAGGAGACAGGGGATTAGGACAGCCCCAGCATTTT. The variable domain in full, with the rest retrieved from reference TRBV14 and TRBJ1-5, is EAGVTQFPSHSVIEKGQTVTLRCDPISGHDNLYWYRRVMGKEIKFLLHFVKESKQDESGMPNNRFLAERTGGTYSTLKVQPAELEDSGVYFCASSQGDRGLGQPQHFGDGTRLSIL.

The CDR3 coding sequence is TGTGCCAGCACCCTGGACAGGTTGAACACTGAAGCTTTCTTT. This translates into CASTLDRLNTEAFF. This sequence joins TRBV7-2 and TRBJ1-1; 7 positions agree with TRBD1. Germline values: CDR1 SGHTA, CDR2 FQGNSA. Losses at the gene ends were 7 bases for V and 0 bases for J; bases not matched to a gene: 5. The CDR3 is 14 residues long.

The chain employs TRBV7-9 and TRBJ2-6, with D hard to call. V lost 5 bases to trimming and J lost 4 bases, with 12 bases between them. CDR1 and CDR2 from the germline V gene are SEHNR and FQNEAQ (reference sequence). This CDR3 is built from 15 residues. The CDR3 loop is CASSPRWPGANVLTF. The CDR3 nucleotides read TGTGCCAGCAGCCCCCGGTGGCCAGGGGCCAACGTCCTGACTTTC.

The chain recombines TRBV18 with TRBJ2-3; tentatively, D is TRBD2 (7 bases). CDR3 size: 14 residues. Germline lookup yields CDR1 KGHSH and CDR2 LQKENI. Between the trimmed V and J ends, which lost 2 bases and 7 bases, there was a span of 13 bases. CDR3 protein: CASSPAAGAHTQYF. In DNA form, the CDR3 reads TGTGCCAGCTCACCAGCGGCGGGGGCACATACGCAGTATTTT.

The chain recombines TRBV5-8 with TRBJ2-7; tentatively, D is TRBD1 (6 bases). With 5 bases removed from V and 3 bases from J, the gap between germline ends came to 12 bases. Germline V lookup: CDR1 SGHTS, CDR2 YDEGEE. CDR3 length: 13 residues. The CDR3: CASSSGTLYEQYF. CDR3 in DNA: TGTGCCAGCAGTTCCGGGACACTCTACGAGCAGTACTTC.

This clone has a single count. The genes are TRBV18 and TRBJ1-2, with 11 bases that match TRBD1. The CDR3 totals 13 residues. Germline-derived CDR1 and CDR2 are KGHSH and LQKENI. J lost 6 bases, V lost 4 bases, and 1 base had no gene match. As DNA, the CDR3 is TGTGCCAGCTCACAGGACAGGGGGCATGGCTACACCTTC. Protein sequence: CASSQDRGHGYTF.

The chain uses TRBV5-8 and TRBJ2-7, with unresolved D. The CDR3 loop spans 12 amino acids. With 1 base removed from V and 3 bases from J, the gap between germline ends came to 5 bases. The germline V gene encodes CDR1 SGHTS and CDR2 YDEGEE. The CDR3 is CASSLYSYEQYF. CDR3 DNA sequence: TGTGCCAGCAGCTTGTACAGCTACGAGCAGTACTTC.

V gene TRBV6-5 combines with J gene TRBJ1-2; D might be TRBD1 (5 bases). V gave up 5 bases and J gave up 8 bases, with 12 bases separating them. This CDR3 has 12 residues. Germline loops: CDR1 MNHEY, CDR2 SVGAGI. CDR3 sequence: CASSPSGHGYTF. CDR3 DNA: TGTGCCAGCAGTCCATCAGGGCACGGCTACACCTTC.

The chain joins TRBV4-3 to TRBJ1-2; D might be TRBD1 (5 bases). The length of the CDR3 is 16 residues. Germline assignment: CDR1 LGHNA and CDR2 YSLEER. The V and J ends lost 0 bases and 0 bases respectively, with 11 bases between them. Here the CDR3 reads CASSQDRGSANYGYTF. In DNA form, the CDR3 reads TGCGCCAGCAGCCAAGATCGGGGCAGTGCTAACTATGGCTACACCTTC.

This chain connects TRBV24-1 to TRBJ1-2; no reliable D call. In germline, CDR1 is KGHDR, CDR2 SFDVKD. The V end lost 0 bases, the J end lost 8 bases, and 3 bases lay between the germline ends. The CDR3 loop spans 11 amino acids. The CDR3 protein is CATSDLGGYTF. Here the CDR3 DNA reads TGTGCCACCAGTGATTTGGGGGGCTACACCTTC.

The chain links TRBV28 to TRBJ2-1; 9 bases fit TRBD1. The ends lost 3 bases at V and 9 bases at J; junction bases unmatched: 12. Germline CDR1 is MDHEN and CDR2 is SYDVKM. The CDR3 is 16 amino acids. CDR3 bases: TGTGCCAGCAGTTTGGCCACCGGGACAGGGTCTTTTGAGCAGTTCTTC. Amino acids: CASSLATGTGSFEQFF.

This chain uses TRBV9 with TRBJ2-1, with D tentatively TRBD1 (5 bases). The CDR3 has 15 residues. Deletions cut 1 base from V and 2 bases from J, with 10 bases between. Germline V gene lookup returns CDR1 SGDLS and CDR2 YYNGEE. CDR3 DNA: TGTGCCAGCAGCGTATCTAGGGGCACCTACAATGAGCAGTTCTTC. This sequence encodes CASSVSRGTYNEQFF.

This clone was detected only a few times. The V call is TRBV14, the J call TRBJ2-7; 8 nucleotides line up with TRBD1. The CDR3 spans 14 residues. J gave up 2 bases and V 4 bases, and 4 bases lay outside the gene matches. Germline lookup yields CDR1 SGHDN and CDR2 FVKESK. Here the CDR3 reads CASSLSGGAYEQYF. DNA for the CDR3: TGTGCCAGCAGCCTATCAGGGGGCGCCTACGAGCAGTACTTC.

The rearrangement joins TRBV6-2 or TRBV6-3 to TRBJ1-1, with TRBD1 matching over 9 bases. Trimming at V came to 2 bases and at J to 8 bases, leaving 9 bases not matched to a gene. The CDR3 loop spans 15 amino acids. Germline V CDR1 and CDR2: MNHEY, SVGEGT. The CDR3 DNA sequence: TGTGCCAGCAGTTACCCAGGACAGGGGCTCAGGGAAGCTTTCTTT. This codes for CASSYPGQGLREAFF.